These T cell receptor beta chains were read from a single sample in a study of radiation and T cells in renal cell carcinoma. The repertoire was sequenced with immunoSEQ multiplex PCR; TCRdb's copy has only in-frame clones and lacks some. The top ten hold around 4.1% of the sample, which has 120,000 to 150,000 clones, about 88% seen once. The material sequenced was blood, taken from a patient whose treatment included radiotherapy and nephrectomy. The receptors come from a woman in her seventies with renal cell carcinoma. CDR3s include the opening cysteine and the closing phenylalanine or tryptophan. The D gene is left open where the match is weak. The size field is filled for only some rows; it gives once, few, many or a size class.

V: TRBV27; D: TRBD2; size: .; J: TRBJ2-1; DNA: TGTGCCAGCAGGGGACTAGCGGGGGTCCTCGACAATGAGCAGTTCTTC; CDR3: CASRGLAGVLDNEQFF
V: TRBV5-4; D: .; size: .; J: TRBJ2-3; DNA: TGTGCCAGCAGCTTCGACCTCGCAAGCACAGATACGCAGTATTTT; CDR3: CASSFDLASTDTQYF
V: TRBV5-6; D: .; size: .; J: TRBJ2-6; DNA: TGTGCCAGCAGCTTCCTTCCAGTCGACTCTGGGGCCAACGTCCTGACTTTC; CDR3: CASSFLPVDSGANVLTF
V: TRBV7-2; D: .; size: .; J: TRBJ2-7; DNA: TGTGCCAGCAGCTTCGGGGGGCGCACCTACGAGCAGTACTTC; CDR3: CASSFGGRTYEQYF
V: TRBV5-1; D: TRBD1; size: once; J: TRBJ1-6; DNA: TGCGCCAGCAGCCGGGACAGGGGTAATTCACCCCTCCACTTT; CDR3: CASSRDRGNSPLHF
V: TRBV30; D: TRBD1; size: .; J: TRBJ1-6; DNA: TGTGCCTGGAGTACAGGGGGGAGGAATTCACCCCTCCACTTT; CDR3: CAWSTGGRNSPLHF
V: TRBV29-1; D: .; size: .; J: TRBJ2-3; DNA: TGCAGCGTTGCCGGTAGCACAGATACGCAGTATTTT; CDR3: CSVAGSTDTQYF
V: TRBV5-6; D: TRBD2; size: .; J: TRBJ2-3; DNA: TGTGCCAGCAGCGGACTAGCGGGGGGGCTTTTAACAGATACGCAGTATTTT; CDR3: CASSGLAGGLLTDTQYF
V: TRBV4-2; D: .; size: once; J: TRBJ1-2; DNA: TGTGCCAGCAGCCAAGTTGAGGGGGGGGCAGGGCGCGACTATGGCTACACCTTC; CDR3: CASSQVEGGAGRDYGYTF
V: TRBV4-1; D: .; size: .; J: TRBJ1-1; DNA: TGCGCCAGCAGCCATCACGGGACTGCGAACACTGAAGCTTTCTTT; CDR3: CASSHHGTANTEAFF
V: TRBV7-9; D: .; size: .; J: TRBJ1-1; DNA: TGTGCCAGCAGCTTTGCCGAGAACACTGAAGCTTTCTTT; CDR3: CASSFAENTEAFF
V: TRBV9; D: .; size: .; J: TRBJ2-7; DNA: TGTGCCAGCAGCGTAGTAGGATCCTACGAGCAGTACTTC; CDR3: CASSVVGSYEQYF
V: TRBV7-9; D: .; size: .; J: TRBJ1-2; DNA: TGTGCCAGCAGCTTAGAGCTGCCTAGGAAGGGCTACACCTTC; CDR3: CASSLELPRKGYTF
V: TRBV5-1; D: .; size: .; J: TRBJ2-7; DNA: TGCGCCAGCAGCGCGCAGGGGCAGCAGTACTTC; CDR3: CASSAQGQQYF
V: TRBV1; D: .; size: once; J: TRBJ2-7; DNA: TGCACCAGCAGCCACCAGGGCCTTGATGTTTACCACGAGCAGTACTTC; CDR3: CTSSHQGLDVYHEQYF
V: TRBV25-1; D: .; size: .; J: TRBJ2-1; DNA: TGTGCCAGCAGTGCACAGGTCTCCTACAATGAGCAGTTCTTC; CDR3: CASSAQVSYNEQFF
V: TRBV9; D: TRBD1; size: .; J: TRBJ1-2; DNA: TGTGCCAGCAGCCTCGGGACAGTCTATGGCTACACCTTC; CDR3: CASSLGTVYGYTF
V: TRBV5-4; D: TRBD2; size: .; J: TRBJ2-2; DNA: TGTGCCAGCAGCTTACTAGCCGGGGGGGCTTCGAGGACCGGGGAGCTGTTTTTT; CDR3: CASSLLAGGASRTGELFF
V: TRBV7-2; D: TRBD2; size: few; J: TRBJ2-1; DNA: TGTGCCAGCCGTGGACTAGCGGGAGGTAATGAGCAGTTCTTC; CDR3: CASRGLAGGNEQFF
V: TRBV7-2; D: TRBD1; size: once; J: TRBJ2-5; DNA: TGTGCCAGCAGCGGGGGGACAGGGGGTGCGGAGACCCAGTACTTC; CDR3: CASSGGTGGAETQYF
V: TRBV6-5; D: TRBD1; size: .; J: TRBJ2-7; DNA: TGTGCCAGCAGGCCGGGACAGGCCTACGAGCAGTACTTC; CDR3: CASRPGQAYEQYF
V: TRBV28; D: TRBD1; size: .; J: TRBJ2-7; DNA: TGTGCCAGCAGTCCGGGACAGGGCTACGAGCAGTACTTC; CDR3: CASSPGQGYEQYF
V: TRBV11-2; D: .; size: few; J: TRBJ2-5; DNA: TGTGCCAGCAGCCCCCGGGAGACCCAGTACTTC; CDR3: CASSPRETQYF
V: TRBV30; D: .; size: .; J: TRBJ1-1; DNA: TGTGCCTGGTCGGCCAGCATGAACACTGAAGCTTTCTTT; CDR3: CAWSASMNTEAFF
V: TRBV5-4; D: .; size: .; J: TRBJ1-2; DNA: TGTGCCAGCAGCTTGTGGGAATTTAATGGCTACACCTTC; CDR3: CASSLWEFNGYTF
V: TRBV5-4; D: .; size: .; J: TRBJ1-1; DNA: TGTGCCAGCAGCTTGGGATGGGGCGCGGACACTGAAGCTTTCTTT; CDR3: CASSLGWGADTEAFF
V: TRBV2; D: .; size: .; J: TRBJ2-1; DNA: TGTGCCAGCAGTGGCCCTACAGGACGCGAGCAGTTCTTC; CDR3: CASSGPTGREQFF
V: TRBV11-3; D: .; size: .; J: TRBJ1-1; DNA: TGTGCCAGCAGCTTACACAGGTTGGGAGAAGCTTTCTTT; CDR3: CASSLHRLGEAFF
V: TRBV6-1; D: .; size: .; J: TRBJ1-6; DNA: TGTGCCAGCAGTGAAATCAGGCCTAGGAGCTCCTATAATTCACCCCTCCACTTT; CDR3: CASSEIRPRSSYNSPLHF
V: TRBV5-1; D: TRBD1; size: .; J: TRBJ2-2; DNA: TGCGCCAGCAGCTTGGAAGACGGGACAGGGGGCGCGGACACCGGGGAGCTGTTTTTT; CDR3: CASSLEDGTGGADTGELFF
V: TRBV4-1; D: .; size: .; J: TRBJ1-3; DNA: TGCGCCAGCAGCCAAAGAGGGGGGGAGTTAAACAGAAACACCATATATTTT; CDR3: CASSQRGGELNRNTIYF
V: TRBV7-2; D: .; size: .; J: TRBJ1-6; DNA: TGTGCCAGCAGCTTACCTAATTCACCCCTCCACTTT; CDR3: CASSLPNSPLHF
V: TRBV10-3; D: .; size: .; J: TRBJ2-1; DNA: TGTGCCATCAGTGAGAAGGGTGGCAGCTACAATGAGCAGTTCTTC; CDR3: CAISEKGGSYNEQFF
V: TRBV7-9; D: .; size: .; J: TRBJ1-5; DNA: TGTGCCAGCAGCTTAGGGGGGGAGAGCAATCAGCCCCAGCATTTT; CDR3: CASSLGGESNQPQHF
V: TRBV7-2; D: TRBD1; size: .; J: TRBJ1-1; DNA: TGTGCCAGCAGCCCGAGGACAGGGTTGACTTTCTTT; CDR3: CASSPRTGLTFF
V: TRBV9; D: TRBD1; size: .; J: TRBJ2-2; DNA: TGTGCCAGCAGCGCGAGACAGGGTTTGAGCACCGGGGAGCTGTTTTTT; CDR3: CASSARQGLSTGELFF
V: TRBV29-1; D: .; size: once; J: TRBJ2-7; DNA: TGCAGCGTCTTCGACAGCTACTCCTACGAGCAGTACTTC; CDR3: CSVFDSYSYEQYF
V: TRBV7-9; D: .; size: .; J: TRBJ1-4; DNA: TGTGCCAGCAGCTCCCTGGAGGGTGCGGAAAAACTGTTTTTT; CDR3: CASSSLEGAEKLFF
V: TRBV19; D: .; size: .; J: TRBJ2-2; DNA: TGTGCCAGTACGGGGGGCCCGAACATCGGGGAGCTGTTTTTT; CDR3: CASTGGPNIGELFF
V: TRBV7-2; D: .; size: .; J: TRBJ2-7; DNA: TGTGCCAGCAGCTTAGGTGGTACGGGGCCCTACGAGCAGTACTTC; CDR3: CASSLGGTGPYEQYF
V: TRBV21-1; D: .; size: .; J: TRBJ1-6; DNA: TGTGCCAGCAGCAAAGCCGAGAAGGGATCACCCCTCCACTTT; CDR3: CASSKAEKGSPLHF
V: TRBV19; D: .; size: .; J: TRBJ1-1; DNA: TGTGCCAGTAGGGACCCGGCAGTTTCTACCACTGAAGCTTTCTTT; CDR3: CASRDPAVSTTEAFF
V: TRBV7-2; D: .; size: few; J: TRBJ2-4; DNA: TGTGCCAGCAGCTTAATGGGGGCGCAGGCCAAAAACATTCAGTACTTC; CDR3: CASSLMGAQAKNIQYF
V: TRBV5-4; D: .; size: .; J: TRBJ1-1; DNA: TGTGCCAGCAGCCCGAAGGGGGGGAACACTGAAGCTTTCTTT; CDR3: CASSPKGGNTEAFF
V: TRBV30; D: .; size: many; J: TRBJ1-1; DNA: TGTGCCTGGAACAGGCTGAACACTGAAGCTTTCTTT; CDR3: CAWNRLNTEAFF
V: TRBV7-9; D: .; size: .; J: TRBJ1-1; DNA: TGTGCCAGCAGCTTAGGCACTGAAGCTTTCTTT; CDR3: CASSLGTEAFF
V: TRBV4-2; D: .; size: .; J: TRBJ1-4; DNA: TGTGCCAGCAGCCATCAAGCTGAAAAACTGTTTTTT; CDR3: CASSHQAEKLFF
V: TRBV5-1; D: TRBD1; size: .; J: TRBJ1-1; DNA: TGCGCCAGCAGCCACAGCCAGACAGGGACTGAAGCTTTCTTT; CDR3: CASSHSQTGTEAFF
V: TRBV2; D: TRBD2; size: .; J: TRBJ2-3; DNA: TGTGCCAGCACCGAAAGGAGTAGCGGGGGAGGTACGCAGTATTTT; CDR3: CASTERSSGGGTQYF
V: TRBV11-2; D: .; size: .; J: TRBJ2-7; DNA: TGTGCCAGCAGCTTAGCGGGCAGGATCGAGCAGTACTTC; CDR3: CASSLAGRIEQYF
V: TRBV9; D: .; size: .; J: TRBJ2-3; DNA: TGTGCCAGCAGCCCCCAAGGGCACACAGATACGCAGTATTTT; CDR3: CASSPQGHTDTQYF
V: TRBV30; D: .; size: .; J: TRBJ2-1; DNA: TGTGCCCCACGGGGTTACAGTGTCCCCTACAATGAGCAGTTCTTC; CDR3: CAPRGYSVPYNEQFF
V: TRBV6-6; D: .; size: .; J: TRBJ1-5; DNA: TGTGCCAGCAGTTACCCCATTCGGGGGCGGAGTCAGCCCCAGCATTTT; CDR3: CASSYPIRGRSQPQHF
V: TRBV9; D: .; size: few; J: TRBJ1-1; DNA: TGTGCCAGCAGCGCACAGGGTTTTGGTAAGGGAGCTTTCTTT; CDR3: CASSAQGFGKGAFF